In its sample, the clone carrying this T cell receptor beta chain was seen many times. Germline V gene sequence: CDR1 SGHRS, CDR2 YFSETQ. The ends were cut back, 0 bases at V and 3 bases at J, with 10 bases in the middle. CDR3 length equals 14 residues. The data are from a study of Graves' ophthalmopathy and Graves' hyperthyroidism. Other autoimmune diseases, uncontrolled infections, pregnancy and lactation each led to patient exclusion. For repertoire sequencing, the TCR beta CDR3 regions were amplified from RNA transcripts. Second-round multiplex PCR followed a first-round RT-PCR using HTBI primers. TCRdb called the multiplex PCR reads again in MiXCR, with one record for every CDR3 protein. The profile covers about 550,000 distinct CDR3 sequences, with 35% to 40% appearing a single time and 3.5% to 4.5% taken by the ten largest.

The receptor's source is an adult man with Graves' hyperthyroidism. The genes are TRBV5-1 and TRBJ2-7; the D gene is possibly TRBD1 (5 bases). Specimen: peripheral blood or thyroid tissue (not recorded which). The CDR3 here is CASSLGTGYYEQYF. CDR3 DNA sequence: TGCGCCAGCAGCTTGGGCACAGGTTACTACGAGCAGTACTTC.